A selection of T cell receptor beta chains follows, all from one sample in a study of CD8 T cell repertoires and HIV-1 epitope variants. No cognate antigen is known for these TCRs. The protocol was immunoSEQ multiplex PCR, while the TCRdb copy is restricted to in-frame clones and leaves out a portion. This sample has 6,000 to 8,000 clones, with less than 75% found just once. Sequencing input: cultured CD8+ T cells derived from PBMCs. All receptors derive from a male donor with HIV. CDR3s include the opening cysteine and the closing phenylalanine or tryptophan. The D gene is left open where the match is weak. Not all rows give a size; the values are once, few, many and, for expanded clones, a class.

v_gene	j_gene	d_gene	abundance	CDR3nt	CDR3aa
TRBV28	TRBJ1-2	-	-	TGTGCCAGCAGTCTCAGGGTGGATTACTATGGCTACACCTTC	CASSLRVDYYGYTF
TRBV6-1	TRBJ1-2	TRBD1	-	TGTGCCAGCAGTGAATATCTTGGGACAGGGAACTATGGCTACACCTTC	CASSEYLGTGNYGYTF
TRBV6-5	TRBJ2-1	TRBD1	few	TGTGCCAGCAGTGACCAGACAGGGGGATTTCCGTTCTTC	CASSDQTGGFPFF
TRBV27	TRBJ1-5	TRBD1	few	TGTGCCAGCAGCCTTAGACAGGGGGCCAGCAATCAGCCCCAGCATTTT	CASSLRQGASNQPQHF
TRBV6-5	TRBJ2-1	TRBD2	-	TGTGCCAGCAGTCCGGGGGAGGGGAATGAGCAGTTCTTC	CASSPGEGNEQFF
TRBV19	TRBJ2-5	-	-	TGTGCCAGTAGTATAGTTCCTTCAGAGACCCAGTACTTC	CASSIVPSETQYF
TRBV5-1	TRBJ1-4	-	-	TGCGCCAGCAGTCGATCCGGGACCCGGGAGGGTGAAAAACTGTTTTTT	CASSRSGTREGEKLFF
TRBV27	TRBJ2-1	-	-	TGTGCCAGCAGTTTAGACAACAATGAGCAGTTCTTC	CASSLDNNEQFF
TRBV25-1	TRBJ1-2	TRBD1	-	TGTGCCAGCGCGCTCACAGGGGGCTACTATGGCTACACCTTC	CASALTGGYYGYTF
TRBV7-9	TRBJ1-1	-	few	TGTGCCAGCACCCGGACAGAAATGAACACTGAAGCTTTCTTT	CASTRTEMNTEAFF
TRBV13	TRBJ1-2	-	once	TGTGCCAGCAGCTTGCAATCCGGGACTGGGGGCTACACCTTC	CASSLQSGTGGYTF
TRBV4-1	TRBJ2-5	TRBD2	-	TGCGCCAGCAGCCCAGGTCTAGCGGGAGTACAAGAGACCCAGTACTTC	CASSPGLAGVQETQYF
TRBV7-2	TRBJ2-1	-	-	TGTGCCAGCAGCTTAGTTCGACACCTCTACAATGAGCAGTTCTTC	CASSLVRHLYNEQFF
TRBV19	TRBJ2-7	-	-	TGTGCCAGTAGTATCCAGGCGACGAGCTCCTACGAGCAGTACTTC	CASSIQATSSYEQYF
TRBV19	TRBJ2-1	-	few	TGTGCCAGTAGTATAGGATGGGGGGTCGCCTACAATGAGCAGTTCTTC	CASSIGWGVAYNEQFF
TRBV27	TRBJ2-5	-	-	TGTGCCAGCAGTTTATCCAGCCAAGAGACCCAGTACTTC	CASSLSSQETQYF